The TCR beta chain under discussion was sequenced for a study of PD-1 blockade in classical Hodgkin lymphoma. This table comes from immunoSEQ multiplex PCR, and its TCRdb copy is limited to in-frame clones, with some not included. The sample lists approximately 7,400 clones; about 80% were seen once. Time point indicated: cycle 4 day 1 (C4D1), after 6 weeks of nivolumab. All trial patients relapsed after autologous stem cell transplantation. The receptor's source is a human donor with classical Hodgkin lymphoma. The sequencing used peripheral blood mononuclear cells (PBMCs), collected before the fourth cycle of nivolumab.

Here the CDR3 reads CAISKGQGDAYGYTF. CDR3 nucleotide sequence: TGTGCCATCAGTAAGGGACAGGGGGACGCCTATGGCTACACCTTC. This rearrangement joins TRBV10-3 to TRBJ1-2; 11 bases line up with TRBD1. V lost 5 bases to trimming and J lost 4 bases; unmatched junction nucleotides: 6. Germline CDR1 and CDR2: ENHRY and SYGVKD. This CDR3 spans 15 amino acids.